A single sample is the source of the 26 T cell receptor beta chains below, sequenced in a study of blood T cell repertoires in COVID-19. Repertoires were generated with immunoSEQ multiplex PCR, while TCRdb's copy carries only in-frame clones and drops some. Among about 320,000 clones, 90% were seen once, and the ten largest hold almost 4%. The sample taken for sequencing was PBMCs or T cells enriched from blood (not recorded which). All receptors come from a woman in her thirties who had been exposed to COVID-19.

This rearrangement joins TRBV2 to TRBJ2-7; D may be TRBD1 (5 bases). This CDR3 comprises 14 residues. Trimming removed 3 bases from V and 2 bases from J, with 11 bases in between. Germline V gene data show CDR1 as SNHLY and CDR2 as FYNNEI. The CDR3, as DNA: TGTGCCAGCAGTGATGGGGCAATCGCCTACGAGCAGTACTTC. Translation gives CASSDGAIAYEQYF.

V usage is TRBV7-9 and J usage is TRBJ1-1; no firm D call. Germline values: CDR1 SEHNR, CDR2 FQNEAQ (reference sequence). The V end was cut by 2 bases, the J end by 0 bases, with 10 bases between. This CDR3 contains 15 residues. CDR3 in amino acids: CASSLLTSMNTEAFF. The DNA for the CDR3 is TGTGCCAGCAGCTTACTTACAAGTATGAACACTGAAGCTTTCTTT.

The V call is TRBV10-3, the J call TRBJ1-3; the match to TRBD1 covers 7 bases. CDR1 and CDR2 from the germline V gene are ENHRY and SYGVKD. The CDR3 loop spans 14 amino acids. V lost 6 bases and J lost 2; bases outside the gene matches: 4. The CDR3 sequence: CAIRNQGAGNTIYF. The CDR3 DNA reads as TGTGCCATCAGGAATCAGGGGGCTGGAAACACCATATATTTT.

V gene TRBV9 combines with J gene TRBJ2-3; 7 nucleotides align to TRBD2. Germline V gives CDR1 SGDLS, CDR2 YYNGEE. The CDR3 consists of 13 residues. After removal of 7 bases from V and 3 bases from J, the junction contained 5 bases not matched to a gene. CDR3 sequence: CASAWEGTDTQYF. CDR3 nucleotides: TGTGCCAGCGCGTGGGAGGGGACAGATACGCAGTATTTT.

The chain uses TRBV6-5 and TRBJ1-6; D is perhaps TRBD1 (6 bases). The CDR3 is 13 amino acids. Germline-derived CDR1 and CDR2 are MNHEY and SVGAGI. V was cut by 5 bases and J by 10 bases, with 12 bases left in between. The CDR3 nucleotides are TGTGCCAGCAGTCACAATACAGGGTCACCCCTCCACTTT. Encoded protein: CASSHNTGSPLHF.

The genes are TRBV5-1 and TRBJ2-7; D may be TRBD2 (6 bases). V lost 4 bases, J lost 3 bases, and 8 bases lay in between. The CDR3 totals 12 residues. CDR1 is SGHRS and CDR2 is YFSETQ in the germline V gene. CDR3 bases: TGCGCCAGCAGCCACGGGGGCTACGAGCAGTACTTC. This sequence encodes CASSHGGYEQYF.

The chain joins TRBV5-1 to TRBJ2-1, with a tentative D call TRBD1 (6 bases). This CDR3 is built from 14 residues. V was trimmed by 2 bases and J by 6 bases, leaving 12 bases between them. Germline CDR1 and CDR2: SGHRS and YFSETQ. The CDR3 DNA is TGCGCCAGCAGCTTTAGTCAGGGGCCCAATGAGCAGTTCTTC. Amino acids: CASSFSQGPNEQFF. The full variable domain, with the rest looked up from reference TRBV5-1 and TRBJ2-1, is KAGVTQTPRYLIKTRGQQVTLSCSPISGHRSVSWYQQTPGQGLQFLFEYFSETQRNKGNFPGRFSGRQFSNSRSEMNVSTLELGDSALYLCASSFSQGPNEQFFGPGTRLTVL.

This chain uses TRBV4-2 with TRBJ1-3; D is uncertain. V lost 0 bases and J 0 bases, leaving 6 bases between the germline ends. This CDR3 contains 15 residues. Germline V gene lookup returns CDR1 LGHNA and CDR2 YNFKEQ. CDR3 sequence: CASSQDLGSGNTIYF. The CDR3 region has the DNA TGTGCCAGCAGCCAAGATCTCGGCTCTGGAAACACCATATATTTT.

The chain links TRBV5-1 to TRBJ1-5; maybe TRBD1 (5 bases). The V gene lost 1 base and the J gene lost 7 bases, with 12 bases spanning the gap. Germline V gene data show CDR1 as SGHRS and CDR2 as YFSETQ. This CDR3 has 14 amino acids. This CDR3 reads CASSLNPGPQPQHF. CDR3 in DNA: TGCGCCAGCAGCTTGAACCCAGGGCCCCAGCCCCAGCATTTT.

The gene calls are TRBV9 and TRBJ2-7; D is undetermined. Looked up from germline, CDR1 is SGDLS and CDR2 is YYNGEE. The V end was cut by 0 bases, the J end by 2 bases, with 9 bases between. The CDR3 is 14 amino acids. The CDR3 spells CASSVGQEPYEQYF. In DNA, the CDR3 is TGTGCCAGCAGCGTAGGTCAGGAACCCTACGAGCAGTACTTC.

This chain connects TRBV6-4 to TRBJ1-1; D remains ambiguous. Between the trimmed V and J ends, which lost 4 bases and 9 bases, there was a span of 12 bases. The CDR3 is 12 residues long. Germline CDR1 reads MRHNA; CDR2 reads SNTAGT. The CDR3 here is CASSGSWPQAFF. The CDR3 nucleotides are TGTGCCAGCAGTGGGTCTTGGCCGCAAGCTTTCTTT.

J is TRBJ2-7 and V is TRBV6-1; no definite D call. Looked up from germline, CDR1 is MNHNS and CDR2 is SASEGT. This CDR3 comprises 12 residues. V was shortened by 3 bases and J by 4 bases, with 7 bases between the two germline ends. The CDR3 bases are TGTGCCAGCAGTGAGTTTCGGTACGAGCAGTACTTC. Protein product: CASSEFRYEQYF.

For the CDR3, the DNA is TGTGCCAGCAGCCCGGACAGGCCGTCCTACGAGCAGTACTTC. It translates to CASSPDRPSYEQYF. This rearrangement joins TRBV11-2 to TRBJ2-7; 7 bases agree with TRBD1. The CDR3 length is 14 residues. V was pared by 5 bases and J by 1 base, with 5 bases of the junction left unmatched. Germline CDR1 and CDR2: SGHAT and FQNNGV.

CDR3: CASRRTTGTHYTDTQYF. The CDR3 nucleotides read TGCGCCAGCAGACGAACCACCGGGACTCACTACACAGATACGCAGTATTTT. This chain uses TRBV4-3 with TRBJ2-3, with D perhaps TRBD2 (6 bases). This CDR3 is 17 amino acids long. CDR1 is LGHNA and CDR2 is YSLEER in the germline V gene. V lost 6 bases and J 2 bases, leaving 21 bases between the germline ends.

The chain has TRBV7-8 and TRBJ2-4; TRBD2 agrees at 10 bases. The CDR3 consists of 16 residues. With V trimmed by 5 bases and J by 1 base, 5 bases remained unmatched. Germline V gene sequence: CDR1 SGHVS, CDR2 FQNEAQ. CDR3 sequence (DNA): TGTGCCAGCAGCCGAGCGGGGGGGCCCGCCAAAAACATTCAGTACTTC. Amino acids: CASSRAGGPAKNIQYF.

The sample holds one count of this clone. The V call is TRBV2, the J call TRBJ1-1, with no clear D. V lost 6 bases and J 0 bases, leaving 14 bases between the germline ends. The V gene's germline CDR1 is SNHLY and CDR2 FYNNEI. The CDR3 consists of 15 residues. CDR3 in DNA: TGTGCCAGCAGCAAGGAGGTAGGCATGAACACTGAAGCTTTCTTT. It is translated as CASSKEVGMNTEAFF.

The chain employs TRBV3-1 (or the pseudogene TRBV3-2) and TRBJ1-2, with a possible D match to TRBD1 (6 bases). Deletions cut 2 bases from V and 4 bases from J, with 14 bases between. Germline-derived CDR1 and CDR2 are LGHDT and YNNKEL (reference sequence). The CDR3 length is 15 residues. This chain's CDR3 is CASSQWPGEGYGYTF. CDR3 in DNA: TGTGCCAGCAGCCAATGGCCAGGGGAGGGCTATGGCTACACCTTC.

This CDR3 is CASSATGTEETQYF. In nucleotides, the CDR3 is TGCGCCAGCAGCGCCACCGGGACAGAAGAGACCCAGTACTTC. V is TRBV5-1 and J is TRBJ2-5; 7 nucleotides agree with TRBD1. Trimming removed 4 bases from V and 3 bases from J; junction bases left unmatched: 6. CDR3 length: 14 amino acids. The germline V gene has CDR1 SGHRS and CDR2 YFSETQ.

The chain combines TRBV5-1 with TRBJ2-3; no reliable D call. This CDR3 has 15 amino acids. The germline V and J ends were trimmed by 0 bases and 0 bases, with 8 bases remaining between them. CDR1 is SGHRS, CDR2 YFSETQ, per germline. The CDR3 nucleotides are TGCGCCAGCAGCTTGGTCCATACTAGCACAGATACGCAGTATTTT. Its protein product is CASSLVHTSTDTQYF.

The table lists this clone with a few counts. The chain carries TRBV7-3 and TRBJ2-2; tentative D call: TRBD2 (5 bases). Trimming stripped 2 bases from V and 4 bases from J, with 11 bases between. The germline V gene has CDR1 SGHTA and CDR2 FQGTGA. The CDR3 contains 15 residues. The DNA for the CDR3 is TGTGCCAGCAGCTTATTCAGCGGACTCACCGGGGAGCTGTTTTTT. Translation: CASSLFSGLTGELFF.

This chain uses TRBV19 with TRBJ1-5; D may be TRBD1 (5 bases). CDR1 LNHDA and CDR2 SQIVND come from the germline V gene (reference sequence). The CDR3 sequence is 14 residues long. V was trimmed by 4 bases and J by 6 bases, leaving 13 bases between them. The CDR3 loop reads CASSTSLGGQPQHF. The CDR3 DNA sequence: TGTGCCAGTAGTACATCTCTGGGGGGTCAGCCCCAGCATTTT.

The chain employs TRBV14 and TRBJ1-1; D is unclear. Trimming stripped 3 bases from V and 5 bases from J, with 10 bases between. The CDR3 has 13 residues. Germline CDR1 is SGHDN and CDR2 is FVKESK. The CDR3 sequence: CASSHLRETEAFF. CDR3 in DNA: TGTGCCAGCAGCCACCTTAGGGAGACTGAAGCTTTCTTT.

The CDR3 reads CASSAGAGGRETQYF. In DNA form, the CDR3 reads TGCGCCAGCAGCGCCGGGGCAGGGGGCAGGGAGACCCAGTACTTC. This rearrangement joins TRBV5-1 to TRBJ2-5; 8 nucleotides agree with TRBD1. The ends lost 4 bases at V and 5 bases at J; junction bases unmatched: 10. Germline V gives CDR1 SGHRS, CDR2 YFSETQ. The CDR3 length is 15 residues.

The table lists this clone with a few counts. The chain carries TRBV7-2 and TRBJ2-7; 14 nucleotides align to TRBD2. The ends lost 5 bases at V and 0 bases at J; junction bases unmatched: 6. This CDR3 comprises 17 residues. CDR1 is SGHTA, CDR2 FQGNSA, per germline. The CDR3 is CASSRTSGGTSSYEQYF. The DNA for the CDR3 is TGTGCCAGCAGCCGGACTAGCGGGGGGACCAGCTCCTACGAGCAGTACTTC.

V gene TRBV19 combines with J gene TRBJ1-2; 11 positions match TRBD1. J lost 6 bases, V lost 4 bases, and 7 bases had no gene match. The CDR3 contains 15 residues. Germline V gene sequence: CDR1 LNHDA, CDR2 SQIVND (reference sequence). Written as DNA, the CDR3 is TGTGCCAGTAGTAGACCGAGGACAGGGGGCCATGGCTACACCTTC. Protein: CASSRPRTGGHGYTF. The complete variable domain, with remaining parts taken from reference TRBV19 and TRBJ1-2, reads DGGITQSPKYLFRKEGQNVTLSCEQNLNHDAMYWYRQDPGQGLRLIYYSQIVNDFQKGDIAEGYSVSREKKESFPLTVTSAQKNPTAFYLCASSRPRTGGHGYTFGSGTRLTVV.

The chain links TRBV5-5 to TRBJ1-1, with D unresolved. The germline V and J ends were trimmed by 3 bases and 1 base, with 10 bases remaining between them. Germline CDR1 SGHKS, CDR2 YYEKEE (reference sequence). CDR3 length: 14 residues. In DNA, the CDR3 is TGTGCCAGCAGCTCGACAAGGCGGAACACTGAAGCTTTCTTT. Translation: CASSSTRRNTEAFF.